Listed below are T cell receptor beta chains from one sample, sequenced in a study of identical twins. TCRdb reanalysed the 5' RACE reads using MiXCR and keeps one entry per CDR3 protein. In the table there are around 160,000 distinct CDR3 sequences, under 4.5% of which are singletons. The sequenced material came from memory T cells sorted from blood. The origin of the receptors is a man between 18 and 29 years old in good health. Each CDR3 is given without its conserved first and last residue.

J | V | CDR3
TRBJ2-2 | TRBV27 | ATRPWVNTGELF
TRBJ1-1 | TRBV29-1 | SAGGKSNTEAF
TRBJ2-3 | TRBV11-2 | ASRKGLAGGRSTDTQY
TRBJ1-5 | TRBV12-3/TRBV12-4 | ASSLGGQDYQPQH
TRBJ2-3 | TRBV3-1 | ASSHRGRMDTQY
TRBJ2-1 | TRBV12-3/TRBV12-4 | ASSLAEGDSDNEQF
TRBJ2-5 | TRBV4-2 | ASSPDRGTSGNRYQETQY
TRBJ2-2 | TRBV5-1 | ASRGLGLEDTGELF
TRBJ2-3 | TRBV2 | ASSDQRERLDTQY
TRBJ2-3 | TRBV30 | AWSVRDTQY
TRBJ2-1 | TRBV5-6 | ASSFGPYLPYNEQF
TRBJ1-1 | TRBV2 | ASSGMMANTEAF
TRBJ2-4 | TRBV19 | ASSIDSGRIYIQY
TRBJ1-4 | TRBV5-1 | ASSLQGDNEKLF
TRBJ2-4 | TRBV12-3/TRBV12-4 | ASSLGAKNIQY
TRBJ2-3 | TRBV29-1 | SVEATDTQY
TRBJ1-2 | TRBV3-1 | ASSRGQNYGYT
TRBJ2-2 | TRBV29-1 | SYRVAGELF
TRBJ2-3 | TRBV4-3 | ASSQEAPLYTDTQY
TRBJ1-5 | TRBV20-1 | SATGVSRAGQPQH
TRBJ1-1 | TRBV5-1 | ASSLSRGNTEAF
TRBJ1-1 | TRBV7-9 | ASRGTANTEAF
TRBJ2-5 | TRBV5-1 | ASSLGGREETQY
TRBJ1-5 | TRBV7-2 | ASSLDRRSNQPQH
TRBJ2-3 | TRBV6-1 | ASSETSDTQY
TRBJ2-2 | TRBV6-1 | ASSVKQGHGELF
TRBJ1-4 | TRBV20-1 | SASNRGINEKLF
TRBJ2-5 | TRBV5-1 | ASGGQGSLETQY
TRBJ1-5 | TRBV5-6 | ASRRWQGETNQPQH
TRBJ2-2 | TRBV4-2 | ASSLNRNTGELF
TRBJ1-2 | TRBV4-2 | ASSAQGQGGDGYT
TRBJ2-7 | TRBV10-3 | AISDNLAPYEQY
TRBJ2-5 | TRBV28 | ASKMAGDHETQY
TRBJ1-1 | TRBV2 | ASSELSLPF
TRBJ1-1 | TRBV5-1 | ASSRTTGLNTEAF
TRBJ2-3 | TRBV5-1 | ASSLQGGTDTQY
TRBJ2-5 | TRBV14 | ASSPWGQGVQETQY
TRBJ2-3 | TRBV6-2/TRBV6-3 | ASSPTSGRANTQY
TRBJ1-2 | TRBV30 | AWSVLGGYT
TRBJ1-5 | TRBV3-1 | ASSPDGNQPQH
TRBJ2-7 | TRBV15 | ATSRDYGADYEQY
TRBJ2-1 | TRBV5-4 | ASVFGSGSSYNEQF
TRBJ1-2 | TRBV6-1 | ASSEAARLGYT
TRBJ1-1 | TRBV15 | ATSRGGGLNTEAF
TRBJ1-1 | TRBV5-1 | ASSLELSTEAF
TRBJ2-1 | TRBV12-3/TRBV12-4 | ASSAGASNEQF
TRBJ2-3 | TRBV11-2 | ASSSTTSGQWAPDTQY
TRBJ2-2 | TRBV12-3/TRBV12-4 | ASSFRLAANTGELF
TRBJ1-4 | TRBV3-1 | ASSRREFSNEKLF
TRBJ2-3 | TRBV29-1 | SATGTGDTQY